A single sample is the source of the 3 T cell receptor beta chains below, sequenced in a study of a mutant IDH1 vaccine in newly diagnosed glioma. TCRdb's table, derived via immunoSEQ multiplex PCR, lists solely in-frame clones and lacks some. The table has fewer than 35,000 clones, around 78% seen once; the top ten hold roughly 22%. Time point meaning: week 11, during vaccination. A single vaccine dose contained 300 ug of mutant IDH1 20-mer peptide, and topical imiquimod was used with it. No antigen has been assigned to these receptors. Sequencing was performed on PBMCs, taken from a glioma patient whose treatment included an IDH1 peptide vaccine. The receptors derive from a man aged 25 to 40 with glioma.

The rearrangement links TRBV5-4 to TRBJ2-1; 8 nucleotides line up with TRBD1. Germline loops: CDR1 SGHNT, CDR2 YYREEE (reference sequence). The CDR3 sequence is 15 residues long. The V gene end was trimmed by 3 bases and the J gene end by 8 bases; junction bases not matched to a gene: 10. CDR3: CASSSPGQESYEQFF. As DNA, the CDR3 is TGTGCCAGCAGCTCTCCGGGACAGGAGTCCTATGAGCAGTTCTTC.

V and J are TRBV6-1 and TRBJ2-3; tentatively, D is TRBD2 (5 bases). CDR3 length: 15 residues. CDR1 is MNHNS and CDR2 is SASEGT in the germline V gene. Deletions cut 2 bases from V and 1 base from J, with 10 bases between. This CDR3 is CASSELGGRTDTQYF. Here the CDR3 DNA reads TGTGCCAGCAGTGAATTGGGCGGGCGCACAGATACGCAGTATTTT.

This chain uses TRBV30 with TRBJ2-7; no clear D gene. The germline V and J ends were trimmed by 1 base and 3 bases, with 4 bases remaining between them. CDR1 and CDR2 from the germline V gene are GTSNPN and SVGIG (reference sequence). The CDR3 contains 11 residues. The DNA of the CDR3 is TGTGCCTGGAGTGGCTACTACGAGCAGTACTTC. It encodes CAWSGYYEQYF.